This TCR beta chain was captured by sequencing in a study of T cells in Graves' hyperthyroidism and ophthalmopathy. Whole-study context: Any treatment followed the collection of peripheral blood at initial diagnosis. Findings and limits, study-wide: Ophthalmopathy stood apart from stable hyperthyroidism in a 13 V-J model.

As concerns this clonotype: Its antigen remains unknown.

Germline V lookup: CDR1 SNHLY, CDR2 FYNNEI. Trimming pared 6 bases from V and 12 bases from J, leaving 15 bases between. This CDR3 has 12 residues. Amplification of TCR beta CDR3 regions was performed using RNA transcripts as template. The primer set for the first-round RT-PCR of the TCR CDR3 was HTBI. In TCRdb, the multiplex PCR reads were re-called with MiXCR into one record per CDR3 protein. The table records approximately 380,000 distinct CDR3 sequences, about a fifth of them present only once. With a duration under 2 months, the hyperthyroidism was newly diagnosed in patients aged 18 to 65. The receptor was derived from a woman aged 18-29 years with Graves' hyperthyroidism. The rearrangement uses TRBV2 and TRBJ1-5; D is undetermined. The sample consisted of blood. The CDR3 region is CASSWEPPNQHF. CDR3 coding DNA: TGTGCCAGCAGCTGGGAACCCCCGAACCAGCATTTT.